Listed below are T cell receptor beta chains from one sample, sequenced in a study of immune evolution from preneoplasia to lung adenocarcinoma. Data came from immunoSEQ multiplex PCR; TCRdb stores just in-frame clones and leaves some out. The sample has a few thousand clones; 76% are singletons. Sequencing was carried out using FFPE minimally invasive lung adenocarcinoma tissue. These receptors were obtained from a person between 65 and 80 years old with lung adenocarcinoma. Both conserved end residues are part of each CDR3. Fields, in order: CDR3 protein, CDR3 DNA, clone size, J gene, V gene, D gene. D genes are given only for firm matches. Clone sizes are given selectively: once, few, many, or a class where the clone is expanded.

CASKRAGGSNQPQHF	TGTGCCAGCAAGAGAGCCGGAGGTAGCAATCAGCCCCAGCATTTT	NA	TRBJ1-5	TRBV27	NA
CASSLESGTRTQYF	TGTGCCAGCAGTTTAGAATCAGGGACGAGAACGCAGTATTTT	NA	TRBJ2-3	TRBV6-6	NA
CASSYSIGGNNEQFF	TGTGCCAGCAGTTACTCGATCGGGGGGAACAATGAGCAGTTCTTC	NA	TRBJ2-1	TRBV6-6	TRBD2
CAIREGTSDYTDTQYF	TGTGCCATCAGGGAAGGGACTAGCGATTACACAGATACGCAGTATTTT	NA	TRBJ2-3	TRBV10-3	TRBD2
CASSSRGRNSGNTIYF	TGTGCCAGCAGTTCCAGGGGAAGAAACTCTGGAAACACCATATATTTT	few	TRBJ1-3	TRBV6-5	NA
CASSPSWDEQFF	TGTGCCAGCAGCCCCTCATGGGATGAGCAGTTCTTC	once	TRBJ2-1	TRBV7-9	NA
CASSLWGAGYEQYF	TGTGCCAGCAGCTTGTGGGGGGCCGGCTACGAGCAGTACTTC	few	TRBJ2-7	TRBV7-2	NA
CASSEVIGTEAFF	TGTGCCAGCAGTGAAGTAATCGGCACTGAAGCTTTCTTT	few	TRBJ1-1	TRBV6-1	NA
CASSLNGDSRKNF	TGTGCCAGCAGCTTAAACGGGGACAGCCGTAAGAACTTC	NA	TRBJ2-7	TRBV7-3	TRBD1
CASSLLAGYYEQYF	TGTGCCAGCAGTCTACTAGCGGGGTACTACGAGCAGTACTTC	NA	TRBJ2-7	TRBV6-1	TRBD2
CASSLHNLQFF	TGTGCCAGCAGCCTCCATAACTTGCAGTTCTTC	few	TRBJ2-1	TRBV7-2	NA
CASSIDHPRWETQYF	TGTGCCAGTAGTATAGATCACCCGAGATGGGAGACCCAGTACTTC	NA	TRBJ2-5	TRBV19	NA
CASSERFGTEAFF	TGCGCCAGCAGTGAACGGTTCGGCACTGAAGCTTTCTTT	NA	TRBJ1-1	TRBV10-1	NA
CASSSQTFAYEQYF	TGTGCCAGCAGCTCCCAAACCTTTGCCTACGAGCAGTACTTC	once	TRBJ2-7	TRBV7-9	NA
CASSPSTKTGELFF	TGTGCCAGCAGCCCATCGACCAAAACCGGGGAGCTGTTTTTT	NA	TRBJ2-2	TRBV11-3	NA
CASGTGTGGHEQYF	TGTGCTAGTGGAACCGGGACAGGGGGTCACGAGCAGTACTTC	NA	TRBJ2-7	TRBV12-5	TRBD1
CASSGEVGQAAF	TGTGCCAGCAGTGGGGAAGTGGGACAGGCCGCCTTC	NA	TRBJ1-2	TRBV2	TRBD1
CASSPVDTDTQYF	TGTGCCAGCAGCCCCGTCGACACAGATACGCAGTATTTT	NA	TRBJ2-3	TRBV7-9	NA
CASSLLGLDNEQFF	TGTGCCAGCAGCTTACTTGGCTTGGACAATGAGCAGTTCTTC	NA	TRBJ2-1	TRBV7-9	NA
CAWSAGVSGELFF	TGTGCCTGGAGTGCAGGGGTGTCCGGGGAGCTGTTTTTT	NA	TRBJ2-2	TRBV30	NA
CASSLANTGELFF	TGTGCCAGCAGTTTAGCGAACACCGGGGAGCTGTTTTTT	NA	TRBJ2-2	TRBV28	NA
CASSYSAGYNEQFF	TGTGCCAGCAGTTACTCAGCGGGTTACAATGAGCAGTTCTTC	NA	TRBJ2-1	TRBV6-5	NA
CASSLSWTGINEQYF	TGTGCCAGCAGTTTATCCTGGACAGGGATTAACGAGCAGTACTTC	once	TRBJ2-7	TRBV27	TRBD1
CASSHHGSGNSPLHF	TGTGCCAGCAGCCACCACGGGAGTGGTAATTCACCCCTCCACTTT	medium-sized	TRBJ1-6	TRBV4-2	NA
CASRDRYEQYF	TGCGCCAGCAGGGACAGATACGAGCAGTACTTC	few	TRBJ2-7	TRBV10-2	NA
CASSARGQGYNQPQHF	TGTGCCAGCAGCGCTCGGGGACAGGGGTACAATCAGCCCCAGCATTTT	NA	TRBJ1-5	TRBV7-2	TRBD1
CASSPGGGQNTGELFF	TGTGCCAGCAGCCCCGGGGGGGGCCAGAACACCGGGGAGCTGTTTTTT	NA	TRBJ2-2	TRBV9	TRBD2
CASRGAEAQYF	TGTGCCAGCAGGGGGGCGGAAGCGCAGTATTTT	NA	TRBJ2-3	TRBV7-2	NA
CASGSEQGVTEAFF	TGTGCCAGCGGTTCCGAACAGGGGGTCACTGAAGCTTTCTTT	NA	TRBJ1-1	TRBV28	TRBD1
CASTQDGYGYTF	TGTGCCAGCACCCAGGACGGCTATGGCTACACCTTC	NA	TRBJ1-2	TRBV2	NA
CSVEDRTRGDTQYF	TGCAGCGTTGAAGATAGGACAAGAGGAGATACGCAGTATTTT	NA	TRBJ2-3	TRBV29-1	NA